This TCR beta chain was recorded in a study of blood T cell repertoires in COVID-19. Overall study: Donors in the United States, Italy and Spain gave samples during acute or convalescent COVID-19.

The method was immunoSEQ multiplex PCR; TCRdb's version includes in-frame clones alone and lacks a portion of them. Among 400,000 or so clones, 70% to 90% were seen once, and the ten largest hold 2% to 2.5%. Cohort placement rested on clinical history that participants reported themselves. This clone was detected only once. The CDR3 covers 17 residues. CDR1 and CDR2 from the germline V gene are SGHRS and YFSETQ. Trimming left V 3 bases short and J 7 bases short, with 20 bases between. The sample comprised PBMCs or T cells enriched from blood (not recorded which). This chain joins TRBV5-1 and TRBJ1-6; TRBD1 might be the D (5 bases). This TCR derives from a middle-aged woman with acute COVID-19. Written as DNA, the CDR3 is TGCGCCAGCAGCTCATTTCTCCGTCTGGGGGGGAATTCACCCCTCCACTTT. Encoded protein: CASSSFLRLGGNSPLHF.